This T cell receptor beta chain was obtained from a study of graft-versus-host responses after intestinal transplantation. Background on the study: Transplants were multivisceral, liver-intestinal, or isolated intestinal. Every recipient underwent anti-thymocyte globulin induction, then tacrolimus and steroids for roughly 3 years.

Study conclusions and caveats: Graft-versus-host to host-versus-graft clonal ratios in allografts were high in patients with graft-donor T cell macrochimerism. The study associated peak circulating GvH clone levels with early post-transplant HvG declines.

Concerning this clone itself: Its specificity is unknown.

Germline V gene lookup returns CDR1 KGHSH and CDR2 LQKENI. This CDR3 region has 16 residues. Trimming stripped 2 bases from V and 4 bases from J, with 16 bases between. The repertoire was sequenced with immunoSEQ multiplex PCR; TCRdb's copy has only in-frame clones and lacks some. This table has roughly 90,000 clones, less than 90% appearing once. This sequence joins TRBV18 and TRBJ2-3; tentative D call: TRBD1 (5 bases). The sequence was obtained from a human donor who was the organ donor for an intestinal transplant. The sequencing used unstimulated CD4+ T cells sorted from spleen or lymph node cells, collected before transplant. The CDR3 DNA is TGTGCCAGCTCACCATACGCGACAGTGGGGCCAGATACGCAGTATTTT. Translation: CASSPYATVGPDTQYF.